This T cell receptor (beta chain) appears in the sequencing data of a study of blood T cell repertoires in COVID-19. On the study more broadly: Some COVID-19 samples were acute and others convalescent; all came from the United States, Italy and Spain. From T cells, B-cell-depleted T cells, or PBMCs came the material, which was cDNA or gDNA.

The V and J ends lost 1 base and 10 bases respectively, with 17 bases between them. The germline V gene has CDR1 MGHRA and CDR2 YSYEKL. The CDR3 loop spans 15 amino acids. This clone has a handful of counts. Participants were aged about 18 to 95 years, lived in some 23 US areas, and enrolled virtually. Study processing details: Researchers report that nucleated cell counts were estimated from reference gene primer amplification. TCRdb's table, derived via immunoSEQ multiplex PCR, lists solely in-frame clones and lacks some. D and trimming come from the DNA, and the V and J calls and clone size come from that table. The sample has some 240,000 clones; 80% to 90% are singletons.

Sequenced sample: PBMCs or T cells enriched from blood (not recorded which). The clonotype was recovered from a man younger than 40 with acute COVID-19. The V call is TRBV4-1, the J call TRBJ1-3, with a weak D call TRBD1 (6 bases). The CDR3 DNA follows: TGCGCCAGCAGCCAAGCGGGGGGCCCTGGGGGAACCATATATTTT. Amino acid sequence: CASSQAGGPGGTIYF.